The TCR beta chain described here comes from a study of patients and donors after allogeneic stem cell transplantation. TCRdb recomputed calls from the RT-PCR reads with MiXCR, one row per CDR3 protein. The table shows 150,000 to 200,000 distinct CDR3 sequences, with approximately 24% occurring only once. V dropped 5 bases and J dropped 1 base, with 6 bases sitting between them. Germline assignment: CDR1 GTSNPN and CDR2 SVGIG (reference sequence). This CDR3 spans 12 amino acids. This clonotype was obtained from a human donor who was either an allogeneic HSCT recipient or a stem cell or donor lymphocyte infusion donor (not recorded which). It is not recorded whose cells these are; they may come from a transplant donor. What was sequenced was blood, either unsorted or a sorted T cell fraction (not recorded which). The chain uses TRBV30 and TRBJ1-5; possibly TRBD1 for D (5 bases). The DNA of the CDR3 is TGTGCCTGGTCAGGGAGCAATCAGCCCCAGCATTTT. It specifies CAWSGSNQPQHF.